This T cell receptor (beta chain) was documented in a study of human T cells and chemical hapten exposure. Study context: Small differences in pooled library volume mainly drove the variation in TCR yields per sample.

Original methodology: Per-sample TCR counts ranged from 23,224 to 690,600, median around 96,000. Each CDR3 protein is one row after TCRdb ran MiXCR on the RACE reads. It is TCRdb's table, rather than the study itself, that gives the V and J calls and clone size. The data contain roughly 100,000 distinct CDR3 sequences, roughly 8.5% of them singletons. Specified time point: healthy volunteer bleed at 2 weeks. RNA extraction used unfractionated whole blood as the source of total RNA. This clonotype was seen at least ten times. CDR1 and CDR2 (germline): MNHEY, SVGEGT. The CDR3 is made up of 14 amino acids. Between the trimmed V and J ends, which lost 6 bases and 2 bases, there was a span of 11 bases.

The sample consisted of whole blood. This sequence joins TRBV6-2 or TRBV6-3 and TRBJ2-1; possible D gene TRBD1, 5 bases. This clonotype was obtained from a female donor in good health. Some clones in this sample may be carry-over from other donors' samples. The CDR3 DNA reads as TGTGCCAGCAGACGACAGACCGCCTACAATGAGCAGTTCTTC. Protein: CASRRQTAYNEQFF.